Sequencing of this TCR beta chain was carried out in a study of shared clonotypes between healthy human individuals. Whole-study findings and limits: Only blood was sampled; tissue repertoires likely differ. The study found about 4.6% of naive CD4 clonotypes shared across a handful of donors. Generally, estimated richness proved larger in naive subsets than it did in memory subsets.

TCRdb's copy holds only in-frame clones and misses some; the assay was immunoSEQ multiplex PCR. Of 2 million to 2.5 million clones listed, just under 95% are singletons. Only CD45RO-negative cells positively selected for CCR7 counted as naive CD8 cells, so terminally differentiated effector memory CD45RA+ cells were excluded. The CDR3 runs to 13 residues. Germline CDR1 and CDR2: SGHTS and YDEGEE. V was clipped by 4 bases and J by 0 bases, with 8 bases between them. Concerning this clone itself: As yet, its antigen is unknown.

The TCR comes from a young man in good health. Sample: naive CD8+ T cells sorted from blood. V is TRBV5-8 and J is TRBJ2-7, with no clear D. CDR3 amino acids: CASSLPSSYEQYF. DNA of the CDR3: TGTGCCAGCAGCCTTCCAAGCTCCTACGAGCAGTACTTC.